The clone carrying this T cell receptor beta chain is deemed medium-sized (0.01 to 0.1%). The template was genomic DNA from peripheral blood, not RNA. The data were obtained in a study of T cell repertoires in aging, cancer and after chemotherapy. The V segment lost 6 bases and the J segment 2 bases; nucleotides outside the gene matches: 3. CDR1 is MNHEY, CDR2 SVGEGT, per germline. The CDR3 has 15 residues. A mixed TRB-A/B primer pool amplified rearranged TRB by multiplex touch-down PCR. In TCRdb, the multiplex PCR reads were re-called with MiXCR into one record per CDR3 protein. Here the sample spans 3,200 or so distinct CDR3 sequences, 20% to 25% being singletons.

This TCR was recovered from a human donor with a blood cancer. V is TRBV6-2 or TRBV6-3 and J is TRBJ2-3; 12 bases agree with TRBD2. Source material: blood. This CDR3 reads CASRLAGGITDTQYF. The CDR3 DNA reads as TGTGCCAGCAGGCTAGCGGGAGGGATCACAGATACGCAGTATTTT.